This T cell receptor (beta chain) was captured by sequencing in a study of STAT5B mutations in CD4+ large granular lymphocyte leukemia. Only a few counts were recorded for this clone. Its target is not known. Authors' data handling: A productive frequency of 2.59 x 10-5 was the lowest detectable. Data came from immunoSEQ multiplex PCR; TCRdb stores just in-frame clones and leaves some out. V, J and clone size reflect that table, while D and trimming were determined from the DNA. The sample holds about 34,000 clones, roughly three quarters seen once. Between the trimmed V and J ends, which lost 4 bases and 0 bases, there was a span of 13 bases. Looked up from germline, CDR1 is MNHNS and CDR2 is SASEGT. The CDR3 covers 15 residues. Study-level results: TRBV06-family usage was enriched in top patient clones (8/27) versus controls (2/35).

The chain links TRBV6-1 to TRBJ2-7; possible D gene TRBD2, 6 bases. Material for sequencing was CD4+ T cells from blood buffy coats. This clonotype was sampled from a human donor in good health. The CDR3 DNA follows: TGTGCCAGCAGTGGTGGCGGGGCTAGCTCCTACGAGCAGTACTTC. It yields the protein CASSGGGASSYEQYF.